This TCR beta chain appears in the sequencing data of a study of tumor-infiltrating lymphocytes in oesophageal squamous cell carcinoma. A single record per CDR3 protein comes from TCRdb applying MiXCR to the PCR reads. The table includes just under 20,000 distinct CDR3 sequences, roughly 40% detected once. By share of the sample, this clonotype is medium-sized. The source material was esophageal tumor tissue. The sequence came from a male donor with esophageal squamous cell carcinoma.

The DNA for the CDR3 is TGTGCCAGCACCGAGAGGCGCAGCACAGATACGCAGTATTTT. Translating gives CASTERRSTDTQYF. The chain has TRBV6-1 and TRBJ2-3; D ambiguous. The germline V and J ends were trimmed by 7 bases and 0 bases, with 11 bases remaining between them. The germline V gene encodes CDR1 MNHNS and CDR2 SASEGT. The CDR3 is 14 residues long.